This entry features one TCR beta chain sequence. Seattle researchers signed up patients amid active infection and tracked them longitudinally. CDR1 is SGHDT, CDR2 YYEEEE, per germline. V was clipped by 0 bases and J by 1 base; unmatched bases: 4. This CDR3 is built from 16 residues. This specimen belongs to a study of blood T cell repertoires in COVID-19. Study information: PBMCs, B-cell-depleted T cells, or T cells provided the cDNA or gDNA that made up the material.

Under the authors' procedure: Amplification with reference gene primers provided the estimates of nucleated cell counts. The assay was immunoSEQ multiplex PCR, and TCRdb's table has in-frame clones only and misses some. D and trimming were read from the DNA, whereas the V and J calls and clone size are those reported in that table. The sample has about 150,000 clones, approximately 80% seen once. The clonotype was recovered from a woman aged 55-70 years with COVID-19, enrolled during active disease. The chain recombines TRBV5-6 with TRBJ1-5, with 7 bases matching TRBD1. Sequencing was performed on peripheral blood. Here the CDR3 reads CASSLAGRGSNQPQHF. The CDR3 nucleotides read TGTGCCAGCAGCTTGGCGGGCAGGGGGAGCAATCAGCCCCAGCATTTT.